Below are 23 T cell receptor beta chains sequenced from a single sample in a study of T-cell reconstitution after alpha-beta-depleted transplantation in children. Unique molecular identifiers were used to barcode this TCRbeta library. TCRdb re-called the PCR reads with MiXCR, one entry per CDR3 protein. The sample includes about 290,000 distinct CDR3 sequences, roughly 9.1% seen only once; the top ten take around 7.5%. Specimen: PBMCs, collected before TCRalphabeta/CD19-depleted stem cell transplant. The receptors originated from a boy in the first two years of life with acute myeloid leukemia, due to receive a stem cell transplant.

This clonotype was seen many times. The chain links TRBV5-5 to TRBJ1-4; D unresolved. Germline CDR1 and CDR2: SGHKS and YYEKEE (reference sequence). The CDR3 has 15 amino acids. V was shortened by 1 base and J by 3 bases, with 10 bases between the two germline ends. The CDR3 loop reads CASSLLDTPNEKLFF. The CDR3 nucleotides read TGTGCCAGCAGCTTGCTCGACACTCCTAATGAAAAACTGTTTTTT.

This clonotype was observed a handful of times. V gene TRBV4-3 combines with J gene TRBJ2-7; 8 bases align to TRBD2. The CDR3 length is 16 residues. Per germline, CDR1 LGHNA and CDR2 YSLEER. V lost 4 bases, J lost 3 bases, and 11 bases stayed unmatched. As DNA, the CDR3 is TGCGCCAGCAGCCCTCTCCGTAGCGGGACCGGCTACGAGCAGTACTTC. This gives the protein CASSPLRSGTGYEQYF.

Worth noting for this clonotype: This may come from a read error, since a much larger clone is one base off. The chain uses TRBV28 and TRBJ2-3; D unresolved. CDR3 size: 14 residues. CDR1 is MDHEN, CDR2 SYDVKM, per germline. Trimming stripped 6 bases from V and 3 bases from J, with 13 bases between. The CDR3 nucleotides are TGTGCCAGCAGCAATAAGTTAGGTACAGATACGCAGTATTTT. Protein: CASSNKLGTDTQYF.

Ten or more counts support this clonotype. The V call is TRBV4-3, the J call TRBJ1-2; tentatively, D is TRBD1 (5 bases). CDR1 is LGHNA, CDR2 YSLEER, per germline. CDR3 length equals 15 residues. Trimming stripped 5 bases from V and 0 bases from J, with 13 bases between. CDR3 sequence (DNA): TGCGCCAGCAGCTCCGAACGGGGACCTAACTATGGCTACACCTTC. It yields the protein CASSSERGPNYGYTF.

The rearrangement joins TRBV28 to TRBJ2-7; 9 bases agree with TRBD1. J gave up 6 bases and V 4 bases, and 7 bases lay outside the gene matches. The CDR3 covers 14 residues. Germline V gene data show CDR1 as MDHEN and CDR2 as SYDVKM. This CDR3 reads CASSSLQTGGEQYF. The CDR3, as DNA: TGTGCCAGCAGTTCCCTCCAGACAGGGGGCGAGCAGTACTTC.

This clonotype occurred a few times. The V gene is TRBV28, the J gene TRBJ1-2; weak D call: TRBD1 (6 bases). CDR3 length: 14 amino acids. Germline V gene sequence: CDR1 MDHEN, CDR2 SYDVKM. V was pared by 6 bases and J by 8 bases, with 19 bases between. The CDR3 here is CASSNPHRVGGYTF. The CDR3 nucleotides are TGTGCCAGCAGCAATCCTCACAGGGTGGGAGGCTACACCTTC.

Details on this clonotype: At one end, the junction sequence differs from germline, possibly due to a read error. The chain employs TRBV12-3 or TRBV12-4 and TRBJ2-1; 7 bases fit TRBD2. The CDR3 runs 15 residues. The CDR3 reads CASSLGLPAGNEQFF. The CDR3 bases are TGTGCCAGCAGTTTGGGACTACCCGCGGGCAATGAGCAGTTTTTC.

Notes on this clonotype: It may be a read error: a sequence one base away is much more abundant. CDR3 protein: CASSPTGYTRELFF. DNA of the CDR3: TGTGCCAGCAGCCCTACAGGATACACCAGGGAGCTGTTTTTT. This chain uses TRBV5-6 with TRBJ2-2, with D maybe TRBD1 (5 bases). Germline V gene sequence: CDR1 SGHDT, CDR2 YYEEEE. The CDR3 contains 14 residues.

This clonotype has a count of ten or more. The V call is TRBV12-3 or TRBV12-4, the J call TRBJ1-5; 7 nucleotides align to TRBD1. This CDR3 is 14 amino acids long. V lost 5 bases to trimming and J lost 1 base; unmatched junction nucleotides: 2. Here the CDR3 reads CASSETGSNQPQHF. For the CDR3, the DNA is TGTGCCAGCAGTGAGACAGGGAGCAATCAGCCCCAGCATTTT.

This chain links TRBV20-1 with TRBJ2-5, with D tentatively TRBD2 (6 bases). Germline lookup yields CDR1 DFQATT and CDR2 SNEGSKA (reference sequence). There are 14 residues in the CDR3. Trimming took 4 bases from V and 2 from J, leaving 14 bases between them. CDR3 amino acids: CSATSGTPQETQYF. The CDR3 DNA sequence: TGCAGTGCTACCTCCGGGACTCCGCAAGAGACCCAGTACTTC.

This chain connects TRBV7-9 to TRBJ2-2, with D perhaps TRBD1 or TRBD2 (6 bases each). V lost 0 bases, J lost 5 bases, and 13 bases lay in between. CDR1 is SEHNR, CDR2 FQNEAQ, per germline (reference sequence). The CDR3 is made up of 16 amino acids. CDR3 in DNA: TGTGCCAGCAGCTTAGCGAGGGGGGTCGGAACCGGGGAGCTGTTTTTT. Translated, it gives CASSLARGVGTGELFF.

In this sample, this clonotype turned up many times. The V gene is TRBV7-8, the J gene TRBJ2-5, with D possibly being TRBD1 (5 bases). V shed 4 bases and J shed 5 bases, with 17 bases lying between them. Per the germline V gene, CDR1 is SGHVS and CDR2 is FQNEAQ. The CDR3 is made up of 15 amino acids. The CDR3: CASSSRRQPSETQYF. The DNA of the CDR3 is TGTGCCAGCAGCTCTAGAAGACAGCCTTCGGAGACCCAGTACTTC.

The rearrangement uses TRBV10-3 and TRBJ2-7; 12 bases match TRBD2. The ends lost 6 bases at V and 9 bases at J; junction bases unmatched: 9. Germline V CDR1 and CDR2: ENHRY, SYGVKD. CDR3 length: 14 amino acids. The CDR3 DNA is TGTGCCATCAGCTTACTAGCGGGAGGCCCCGGGCAGTACTTC. This gives the protein CAISLLAGGPGQYF.

This clonotype has at least ten counts. This chain connects TRBV29-1 to TRBJ2-7; D is perhaps TRBD2 (6 bases). CDR1 and CDR2 (germline): SQVTM, ANQGSEA. The CDR3 consists of 15 residues. The V gene lost 2 bases and the J gene lost 2 bases, with 16 bases spanning the gap. CDR3 region: CSVELSRERPYEQYF. The DNA for the CDR3 is TGCAGCGTTGAACTTAGTCGGGAGAGGCCCTACGAGCAGTACTTC.

The rearrangement joins TRBV7-9 to TRBJ1-1, with TRBD1 identical over 8 bases. The germline V gene has CDR1 SEHNR and CDR2 FQNEAQ (reference sequence). Losses at the gene ends were 1 base for V and 1 base for J; bases not matched to a gene: 8. The CDR3 is 17 residues long. CDR3 residues: CASSLEFRGPENTEAFF. The DNA for the CDR3 is TGTGCCAGCAGCTTAGAGTTCAGGGGGCCAGAGAACACTGAAGCTTTCTTT.

In this sample, this clonotype turned up a few times. This chain joins TRBV20-1 and TRBJ2-5, with unresolved D. CDR3 length: 13 amino acids. The V end lost 1 base, the J end lost 3 bases, and 9 bases lay between the germline ends. Looked up from germline, CDR1 is DFQATT and CDR2 is SNEGSKA (reference sequence). The CDR3 DNA is TGCAGTGCTAGAGCCGGTGAGGAAGAGACCCAGTACTTC. It codes for CSARAGEEETQYF.

This clonotype was counted ten times or more. The chain links TRBV5-1 to TRBJ2-5, with 9 bases identical to TRBD1. The CDR3 length is 14 residues. The V gene's germline CDR1 is SGHRS and CDR2 YFSETQ. Trimming took 4 bases from V and 4 from J; bases not matched to a gene: 5. CDR3 DNA: TGCGCCAGCAGCCGGGACAGGGAAGTAGAGACCCAGTACTTC. Residues: CASSRDREVETQYF. The entire variable domain, with the rest obtained from reference TRBV5-1 and TRBJ2-5, is as follows: KAGVTQTPRYLIKTRGQQVTLSCSPISGHRSVSWYQQTPGQGLQFLFEYFSETQRNKGNFPGRFSGRQFSNSRSEMNVSTLELGDSALYLCASSRDREVETQYFGPGTRLLVL.

The rearrangement joins TRBV2 to TRBJ2-7; tentatively, D is TRBD2 (5 bases). V lost 5 bases and J lost 2, with 19 bases in between. The CDR3 is 16 amino acids. CDR1 and CDR2 (germline): SNHLY, FYNNEI. CDR3 in amino acids: CASSQPPFGEPYEQYF. The CDR3 nucleotides are TGTGCCAGCAGTCAGCCCCCCTTCGGGGAGCCCTACGAGCAGTACTTC.

The table lists this clonotype with many counts. This chain links TRBV24-1 with TRBJ2-1; D tentatively reads TRBD1 or TRBD2 (6 bases each). This CDR3 region has 16 residues. V was shortened by 3 bases and J by 0 bases, with 11 bases between the two germline ends. In germline, CDR1 is KGHDR, CDR2 SFDVKD. CDR3 DNA: TGTGCCACCAGTGATGCCAGGGGAGGCTCCTACAATGAGCAGTTCTTC. Translating it yields CATSDARGGSYNEQFF.

The table lists this clonotype with many counts. J is TRBJ1-5 and V is TRBV12-3 or TRBV12-4, with a possible D match to TRBD1 (5 bases). V was trimmed by 6 bases and J by 2 bases, leaving 14 bases between them. The CDR3 loop spans 15 amino acids. The CDR3 nucleotides are TGTGCCAGCAGCCCAGGGAATTTGGGCAATCAGCCCCAGCATTTT. It is translated as CASSPGNLGNQPQHF.

The sample holds many counts of this clonotype. The chain links TRBV28 to TRBJ2-7; unclear D gene. The CDR3 loop spans 13 amino acids. Germline loops: CDR1 MDHEN, CDR2 SYDVKM. V was trimmed by 3 bases and J by 3 bases, leaving 9 bases between them. For the CDR3, the DNA is TGTGCCAGCAGTTTCAGTGGGGTCTACGAGCAGTACTTC. Translating gives CASSFSGVYEQYF.

The CDR3 reads CASSSYLLEPGPGSNTEAFF. CDR3 DNA: TGTGCCAGCAGTTCATACCTCCTAGAGCCGGGACCGGGGTCGAACACTGAAGCTTTCTTT. J is TRBJ1-1 and V is TRBV28; TRBD1 is a possible D gene (5 bases). Germline V CDR1 and CDR2: MDHEN, SYDVKM. The CDR3 covers 20 residues. V lost 4 bases and J lost 1, with 28 bases in between.

The gene calls are TRBV7-3 and TRBJ2-1; 9 bases align to TRBD1. This CDR3 is built from 14 residues. Germline values: CDR1 SGHTA, CDR2 FQGTGA. V gave up 4 bases and J gave up 6 bases; unmatched junction bases: 4. CDR3 DNA: TGTGCCAGCAGCTCCGGGACAGGGATCAATGAGCAGTTCTTC. It codes for CASSSGTGINEQFF.